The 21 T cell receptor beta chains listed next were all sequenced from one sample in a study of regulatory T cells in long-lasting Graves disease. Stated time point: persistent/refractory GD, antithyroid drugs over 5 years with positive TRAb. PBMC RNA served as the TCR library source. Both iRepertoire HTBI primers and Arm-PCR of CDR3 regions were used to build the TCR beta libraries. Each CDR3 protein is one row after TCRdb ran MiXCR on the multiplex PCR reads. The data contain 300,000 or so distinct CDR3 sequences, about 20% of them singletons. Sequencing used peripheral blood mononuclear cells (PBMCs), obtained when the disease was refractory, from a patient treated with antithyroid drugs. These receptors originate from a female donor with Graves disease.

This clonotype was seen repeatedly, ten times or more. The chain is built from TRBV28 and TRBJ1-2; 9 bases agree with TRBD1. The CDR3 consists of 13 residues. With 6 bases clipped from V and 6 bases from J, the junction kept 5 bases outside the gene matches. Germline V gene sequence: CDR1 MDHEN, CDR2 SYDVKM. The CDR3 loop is CASSTGGIHGYTF. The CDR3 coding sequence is TGTGCCAGCAGCACAGGGGGCATACATGGCTACACCTTC.

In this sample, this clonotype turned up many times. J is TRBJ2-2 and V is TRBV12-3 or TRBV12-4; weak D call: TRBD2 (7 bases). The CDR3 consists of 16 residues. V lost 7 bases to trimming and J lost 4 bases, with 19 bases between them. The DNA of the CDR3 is TGTGCCAGCAAAACAACGGGGGGCGTTGGCACCGGGGAGCTGTTTTTT. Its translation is CASKTTGGVGTGELFF.

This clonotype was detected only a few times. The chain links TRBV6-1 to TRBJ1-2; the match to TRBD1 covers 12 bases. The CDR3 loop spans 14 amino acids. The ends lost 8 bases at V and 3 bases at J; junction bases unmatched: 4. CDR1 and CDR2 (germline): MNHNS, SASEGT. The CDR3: CASGGQGADYGYTF. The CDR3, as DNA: TGTGCCAGCGGGGGACAGGGGGCAGACTATGGCTACACCTTC.

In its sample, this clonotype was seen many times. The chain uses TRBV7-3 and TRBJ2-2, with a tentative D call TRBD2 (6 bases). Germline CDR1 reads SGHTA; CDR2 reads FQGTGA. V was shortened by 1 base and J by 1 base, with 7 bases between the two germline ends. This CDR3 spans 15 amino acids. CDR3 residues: CASSLMGGNTGELFF. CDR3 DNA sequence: TGTGCCAGCAGCTTAATGGGGGGGAACACCGGGGAGCTGTTTTTT.

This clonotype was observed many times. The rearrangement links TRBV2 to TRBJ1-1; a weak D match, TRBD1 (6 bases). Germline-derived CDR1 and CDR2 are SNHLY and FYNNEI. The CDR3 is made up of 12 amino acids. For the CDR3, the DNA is TGTTTCTCCACCAGGGGAGGGACTGAAGCTTTCTTT. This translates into CFSTRGGTEAFF.

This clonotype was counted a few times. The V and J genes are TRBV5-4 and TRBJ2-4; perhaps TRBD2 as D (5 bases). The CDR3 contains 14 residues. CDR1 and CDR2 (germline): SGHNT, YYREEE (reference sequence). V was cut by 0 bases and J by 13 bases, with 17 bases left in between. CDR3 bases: TGTGCCAGCAGCTTGGACAACGGAGGCTTCGCCCAGTACTTC. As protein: CASSLDNGGFAQYF.

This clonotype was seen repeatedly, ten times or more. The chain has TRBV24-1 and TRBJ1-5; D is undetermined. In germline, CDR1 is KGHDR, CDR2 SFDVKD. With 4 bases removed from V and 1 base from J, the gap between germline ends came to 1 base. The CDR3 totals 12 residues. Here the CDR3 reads CATSESNQPQHF. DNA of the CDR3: TGTGCCACCAGTGAGAGCAATCAGCCCCAGCATTTT.

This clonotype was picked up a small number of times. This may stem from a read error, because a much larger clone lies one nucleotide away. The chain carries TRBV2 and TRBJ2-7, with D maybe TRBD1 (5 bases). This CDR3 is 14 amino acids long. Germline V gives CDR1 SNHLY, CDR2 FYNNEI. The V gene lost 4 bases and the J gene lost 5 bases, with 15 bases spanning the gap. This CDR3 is CASSVDWGLDEQYF. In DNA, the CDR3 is TGTGCCAGCAGTGTCGACTGGGGCCTGGACGAGCAGTACTTC.

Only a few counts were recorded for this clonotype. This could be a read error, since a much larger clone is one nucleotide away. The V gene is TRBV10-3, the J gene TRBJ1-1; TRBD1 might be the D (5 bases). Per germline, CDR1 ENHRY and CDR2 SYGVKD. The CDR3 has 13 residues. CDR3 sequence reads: CATAWEGGTEVFF. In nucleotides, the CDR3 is TGTGCCACCGCGTGGGAGGGAGGGACTGAAGTTTTCTTT.

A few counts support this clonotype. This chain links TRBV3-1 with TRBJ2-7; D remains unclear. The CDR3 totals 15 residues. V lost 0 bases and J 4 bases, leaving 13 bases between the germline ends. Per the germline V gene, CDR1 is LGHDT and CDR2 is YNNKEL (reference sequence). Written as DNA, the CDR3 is TGTGCCAGCAGCCAAGATGTTGGCAGACCTTACGAGCAGTACTTC. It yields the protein CASSQDVGRPYEQYF.

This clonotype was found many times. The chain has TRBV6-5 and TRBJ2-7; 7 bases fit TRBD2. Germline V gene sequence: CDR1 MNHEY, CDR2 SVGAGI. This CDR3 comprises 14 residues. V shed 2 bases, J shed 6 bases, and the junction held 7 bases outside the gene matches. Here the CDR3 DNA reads TGTGCCAGCAGTTACACAGGACTAGACCCCGAGCAGTACTTC. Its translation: CASSYTGLDPEQYF.

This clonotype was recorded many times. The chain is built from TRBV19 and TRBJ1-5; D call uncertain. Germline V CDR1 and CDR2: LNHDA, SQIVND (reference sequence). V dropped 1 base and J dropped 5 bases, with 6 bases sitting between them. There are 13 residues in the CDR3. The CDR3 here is CASSIVEDQPQHF. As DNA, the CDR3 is TGTGCCAGTAGTATAGTGGAAGATCAGCCCCAGCATTTT.

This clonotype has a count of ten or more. The CDR3 DNA reads as TGTGCCAGCAGCTTTACGACAGGGGCTGGCAATCAGCCCCAGCATTTT. Protein sequence: CASSFTTGAGNQPQHF. This chain joins TRBV7-9 and TRBJ1-5; 8 positions agree with TRBD1. Per germline, CDR1 SEHNR and CDR2 FQNEAQ (reference sequence). The CDR3 is 16 amino acids. V gave up 3 bases and J gave up 2 bases; unmatched junction bases: 6.

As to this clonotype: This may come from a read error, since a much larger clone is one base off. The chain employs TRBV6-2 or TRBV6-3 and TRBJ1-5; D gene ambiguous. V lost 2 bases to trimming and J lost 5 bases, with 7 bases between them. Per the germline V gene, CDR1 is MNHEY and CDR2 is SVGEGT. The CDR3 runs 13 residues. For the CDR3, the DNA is TGTGCCAGCAGTTACAGGCAGGATCAGCCCCAGCATTTT. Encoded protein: CASSYRQDQPQHF.

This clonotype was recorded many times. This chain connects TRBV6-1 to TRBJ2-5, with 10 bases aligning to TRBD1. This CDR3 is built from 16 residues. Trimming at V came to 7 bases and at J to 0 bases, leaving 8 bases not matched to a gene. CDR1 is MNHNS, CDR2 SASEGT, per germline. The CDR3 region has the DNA TGTGCCAGCACCACATCGGACAGGGGGTACCAAGAGACCCAGTACTTC. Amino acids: CASTTSDRGYQETQYF.

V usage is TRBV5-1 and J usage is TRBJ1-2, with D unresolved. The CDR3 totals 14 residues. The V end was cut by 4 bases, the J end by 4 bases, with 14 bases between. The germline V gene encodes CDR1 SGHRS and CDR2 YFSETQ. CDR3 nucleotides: TGCGCCAGCAGCCCCGAAGCAGCCCTCTATGGCTACACCTTC. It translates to CASSPEAALYGYTF. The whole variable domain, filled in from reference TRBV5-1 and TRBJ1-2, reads KAGVTQTPRYLIKTRGQQVTLSCSPISGHRSVSWYQQTPGQGLQFLFEYFSETQRNKGNFPGRFSGRQFSNSRSEMNVSTLELGDSALYLCASSPEAALYGYTFGSGTRLTVV.

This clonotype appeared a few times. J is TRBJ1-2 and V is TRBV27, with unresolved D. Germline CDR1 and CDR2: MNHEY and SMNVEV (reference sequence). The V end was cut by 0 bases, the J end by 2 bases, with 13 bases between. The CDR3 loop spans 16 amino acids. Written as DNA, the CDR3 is TGTGCCAGCAGTTTATCCCCTCGGACGGGGAACTATGGCTACACCTTC. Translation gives CASSLSPRTGNYGYTF.

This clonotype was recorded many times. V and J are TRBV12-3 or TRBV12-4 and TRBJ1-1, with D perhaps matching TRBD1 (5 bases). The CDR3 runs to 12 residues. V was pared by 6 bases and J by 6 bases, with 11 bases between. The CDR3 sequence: CASSETVPEAFF. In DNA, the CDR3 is TGTGCCAGCAGCGAGACAGTCCCTGAAGCTTTCTTT.

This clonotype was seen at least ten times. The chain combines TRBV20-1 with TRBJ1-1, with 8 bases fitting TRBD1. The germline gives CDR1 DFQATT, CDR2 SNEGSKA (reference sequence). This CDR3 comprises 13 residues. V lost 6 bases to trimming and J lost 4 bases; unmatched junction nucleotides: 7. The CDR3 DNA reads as TGCAGTGCGCTCAGGGGGCCGGGCACTGAAGCTTTCTTT. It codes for CSALRGPGTEAFF.

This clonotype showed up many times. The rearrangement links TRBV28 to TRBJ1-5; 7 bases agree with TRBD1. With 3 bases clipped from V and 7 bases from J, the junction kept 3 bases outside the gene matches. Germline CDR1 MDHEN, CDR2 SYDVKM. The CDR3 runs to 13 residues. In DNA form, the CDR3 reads TGTGCCAGCAGTTTGCAGGGGGGACAGCCCCAGCATTTT. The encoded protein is CASSLQGGQPQHF. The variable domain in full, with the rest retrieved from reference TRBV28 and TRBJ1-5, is DVKVTQSSRYLVKRTGEKVFLECVQDMDHENMFWYRQDPGLGLRLIYFSYDVKMKEKGDIPEGYSVSREKKERFSLILESASTNQTSMYLCASSLQGGQPQHFGDGTRLSIL.

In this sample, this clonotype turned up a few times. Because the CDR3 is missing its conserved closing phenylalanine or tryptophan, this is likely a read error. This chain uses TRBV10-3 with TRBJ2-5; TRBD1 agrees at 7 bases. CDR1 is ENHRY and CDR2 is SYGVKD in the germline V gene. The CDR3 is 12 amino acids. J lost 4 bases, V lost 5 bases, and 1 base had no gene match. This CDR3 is CAISYRGETQYS. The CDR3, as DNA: TGTGCCATCAGTTACAGGGGAGAGACCCAGTACTCC.